These 23 T cell receptor beta chains originate from one sample sequenced in a study of T-cell memory formation after mild COVID-19 (dated by TCRdb to the early 2020s). The library relied on 5' RACE. This sample was sequenced with an Illumina NovaSeq 6000. The raw public reads went through TCRdb reprocessing: fastp at Q25, MiXCR clone calling, in-frame beta chains kept. Rows are unified per CDR3 protein, each entry keeping the most common DNA and genes. This sample holds 140,000 to 150,000 distinct CDR3 sequences; roughly a quarter were observed only once. The ten most abundant clones make up around 22% of the sample. Sequencing was carried out using PBMCs or a T cell subset sorted from them (not recorded which). The receptors were sampled from an adult woman who had mild COVID-19 (a few samples of this study predate the infection). The sample titles of this study are shuffled in the database, so cell type and time point are left out; the donor was told from shared clones.

This clonotype was found once. The chain employs TRBV4-2 and TRBJ2-3, with 8 bases matching TRBD2. V was pared by 4 bases and J by 3 bases, with 9 bases of the junction left unmatched. The germline V gene has CDR1 LGHNA and CDR2 YNFKEQ. The CDR3 length is 16 residues. For the CDR3, the DNA is TGTGCCAGCAGCCCAATCGCGGGGGGCTATACAGATACGCAGTATTTT. This codes for CASSPIAGGYTDTQYF.

The chain recombines TRBV4-3 with TRBJ1-1; no firm D call. With 3 bases removed from V and 1 base from J, the gap between germline ends came to 9 bases. CDR1 and CDR2 (germline): LGHNA, YSLEER. The CDR3 is made up of 14 amino acids. The CDR3 loop is CASSQDVWNTEAFF. The CDR3 DNA follows: TGCGCCAGCAGCCAGGATGTTTGGAACACTGAAGCTTTCTTT.

The chain has TRBV13 and TRBJ2-4; possible D gene TRBD2, 5 bases. The V end lost 5 bases, the J end lost 0 bases, and 8 bases lay between the germline ends. The CDR3 runs 14 residues. CDR1 PRHDT and CDR2 FYEKMQ come from the germline V gene (reference sequence). CDR3 coding DNA: TGTGCCAGCAGCCCCGGACTAGCCAAAAACATTCAGTACTTC. Translating it yields CASSPGLAKNIQYF.

The chain has TRBV5-6 and TRBJ2-3; TRBD1 agrees at 11 bases. The CDR3 spans 17 residues. V lost 4 bases to trimming and J lost 3 bases; unmatched junction nucleotides: 10. Germline CDR1 is SGHDT and CDR2 is YYEEEE. The CDR3 coding sequence is TGTGCCAGCAGCACAGACTCCGGGACAGGGGGAACAGATACGCAGTATTTT. Translated: CASSTDSGTGGTDTQYF. Complete variable domain (other parts from reference TRBV5-6 and TRBJ2-3): DAGVTQSPTHLIKTRGQQVTLRCSPKSGHDTVSWYQQALGQGPQFIFQYYEEEERQRGNFPDRFSGHQFPNYSSELNVNALLLGDSALYLCASSTDSGTGGTDTQYFGPGTRLTVL.

This clonotype came up once. V and J are TRBV18 and TRBJ1-3; D not resolved. The CDR3 has 17 residues. The germline CDR1 and CDR2 sequences are KGHSH and LQKENI. V lost 4 bases and J 2 bases, leaving 18 bases between the germline ends. The chain's CDR3 is CASSLGNGLHAGNTIYF. As DNA, the CDR3 is TGTGCCAGCTCACTTGGCAACGGACTCCACGCTGGAAACACCATATATTTT.

This clonotype occurred a few times. The chain links TRBV10-3 to TRBJ2-1; possibly TRBD2 for D (7 bases). Germline CDR1 reads ENHRY; CDR2 reads SYGVKD. V was pared by 0 bases and J by 3 bases, with 12 bases between. CDR3 length equals 16 residues. The CDR3 spells CAISESGRGGYNEQFF. The CDR3 DNA is TGTGCCATCAGTGAGTCGGGGAGGGGGGGCTACAATGAGCAGTTCTTC.

CDR3 bases: TGTGCCAGCAGTCCCCTGCCCCGGGACAGGCTTCGGGATGAGCAGTTCTTC. It specifies CASSPLPRDRLRDEQFF. The chain carries TRBV12-3 or TRBV12-4 and TRBJ2-1, with 8 bases fitting TRBD1. The CDR3 extends over 17 amino acids. The junction had 17 bases not matched to a gene; V was cut back by 5 bases and J by 8 bases.

This clonotype was seen a few times. The chain recombines TRBV12-3 or TRBV12-4 with TRBJ2-2; the D gene is possibly TRBD1 (5 bases). The ends were cut back, 8 bases at V and 6 bases at J, with 13 bases in the middle. The CDR3 runs to 13 residues. Written as DNA, the CDR3 is TGTGCCAGCGGTTCAGGGTACGCCGGGGAGCTGTTTTTT. It translates to CASGSGYAGELFF.

The chain recombines TRBV7-8 with TRBJ2-7, with D perhaps matching TRBD2 (6 bases). The germline V gene encodes CDR1 SGHVS and CDR2 FQNEAQ. Trimming pared 6 bases from V and 4 bases from J, leaving 25 bases between. CDR3 length: 17 amino acids. The CDR3 region is CASRSSAGPAGTYEQYF. The DNA of the CDR3 is TGTGCCAGCAGATCGTCTGCGGGACCGGCGGGAACGTACGAGCAGTACTTC.

The rearrangement uses TRBV29-1 and TRBJ2-5; D not resolved. Per germline, CDR1 SQVTM and CDR2 ANQGSEA. V gave up 3 bases and J gave up 5 bases, with 4 bases separating them. The CDR3 is 10 amino acids. In DNA, the CDR3 is TGCAGCGTTGATTTGGAGACCCAGTACTTC. As protein: CSVDLETQYF.

CDR3: CASSFGAVGPQHF. The CDR3 DNA is TGTGCCAGCAGTTTTGGGGCGGTCGGGCCCCAGCATTTT. The rearrangement uses TRBV27 and TRBJ1-5; weak D call: TRBD1 (5 bases). Trimming removed 3 bases from V and 9 bases from J, with 12 bases in between. The CDR3 covers 13 residues. The germline CDR1 and CDR2 sequences are MNHEY and SMNVEV (reference sequence).

The chain couples TRBV12-3 or TRBV12-4 to TRBJ1-5; D is undetermined. Trimming stripped 6 bases from V and 2 bases from J, with 11 bases between. The CDR3 runs to 14 residues. For the CDR3, the DNA is TGTGCCAGCAGCCGAACACGGGGCAATCAGCCCCAGCATTTT. It yields the protein CASSRTRGNQPQHF.

The J gene is TRBJ1-1, the V gene TRBV5-1, with 10 bases aligning to TRBD1. CDR3 length equals 17 residues. Germline values: CDR1 SGHRS, CDR2 YFSETQ. The J segment lost 0 bases and the V segment lost 1 base, leaving 6 bases of the junction unmatched. Here the CDR3 DNA reads TGCGCCAGCAGCTTGCGGGACAGGGGCCAGATGAACACTGAAGCTTTCTTT. It is translated as CASSLRDRGQMNTEAFF.

The chain joins TRBV19 to TRBJ2-4; D might be TRBD2 (5 bases). V shed 2 bases and J shed 13 bases, with 18 bases lying between them. Looked up from germline, CDR1 is LNHDA and CDR2 is SQIVND (reference sequence). The CDR3 runs to 14 residues. The CDR3 region has the DNA TGTGCCAGTAGTATACGAGAGGGAGACGACTACCAGTACTTC. This encodes CASSIREGDDYQYF.

The CDR3 loop is CASSQEAGVSSYYGYTF. DNA for the CDR3: TGTGCCAGCAGCCAAGAGGCAGGGGTTTCAAGTTACTATGGCTACACCTTC. V gene TRBV3-1 combines with J gene TRBJ1-2, with D possibly TRBD1 on 6 matching bases. CDR1 and CDR2 (germline): LGHDT, YNNKEL (reference sequence). This CDR3 region has 17 residues. V lost 0 bases and J lost 3, with 17 bases in between. Full variable domain (rest looked up from reference TRBV3-1 and TRBJ1-2): DTAVSQTPKYLVTQMGNDKSIKCEQNLGHDTMYWYKQDSKKFLKIMFSYNNKELIINETVPNRFSPKSPDKAHLNLHINSLELGDSAVYFCASSQEAGVSSYYGYTFGSGTRLTVV.

The rearrangement uses TRBV5-1 and TRBJ2-5; possible D gene TRBD1, 6 bases. Germline CDR1 is SGHRS and CDR2 is YFSETQ. This CDR3 has 16 residues. The V and J ends lost 0 bases and 5 bases respectively, with 17 bases between them. CDR3 sequence: CASSLEGQGLGETQYF. The CDR3 coding sequence is TGCGCCAGCAGCTTGGAAGGTCAGGGGCTGGGGGAGACCCAGTACTTC.

This clonotype has just a few counts. V is TRBV6-1 and J is TRBJ2-3; no firm D call. The V and J ends lost 8 bases and 2 bases respectively, with 8 bases between them. Germline V CDR1 and CDR2: MNHNS, SASEGT. The CDR3 covers 12 residues. The CDR3 region has the DNA TGTGCCAGCTCTCCGATCACAGATACGCAGTATTTT. Translation: CASSPITDTQYF.

V usage is TRBV6-4 and J usage is TRBJ1-1; D not certain. This CDR3 region has 15 residues. V dropped 6 bases and J dropped 6 bases, with 20 bases sitting between them. Looked up from germline, CDR1 is MRHNA and CDR2 is SNTAGT. CDR3 coding DNA: TGTGCCAGCAGGCCCCACGGGGAATCGTGGGCTGAAGCTTTCTTT. It translates to CASRPHGESWAEAFF.

As to this clonotype: An end of the junction differs from the germline gene, which may be a read error. J is TRBJ2-1 and V is TRBV29-1; 7 bases map to TRBD1. This CDR3 comprises 13 residues. Germline CDR1 reads SQVTM; CDR2 reads ANQGSEA. The CDR3 loop reads CSVEGTARNEQFF. The CDR3 DNA reads as TGCAGCGTCGAAGGGACAGCCAGAAATGAGCAGTTCTTC.

The chain combines TRBV9 with TRBJ2-1; 7 nucleotides align to TRBD2. V trimming: 3 bases; J trimming: 2 bases; junction bases outside the gene matches: 8. The germline V gene encodes CDR1 SGDLS and CDR2 YYNGEE. The CDR3 totals 16 residues. Here the CDR3 reads CASSAAGAGTYNEQFF. In DNA, the CDR3 is TGTGCCAGCAGCGCCGCGGGAGCTGGCACCTACAATGAGCAGTTCTTC. Full variable domain (rest looked up from reference TRBV9 and TRBJ2-1): DSGVTQTPKHLITATGQRVTLRCSPRSGDLSVYWYQQSLDQGLQFLIQYYNGEERAKGNILERFSAQQFPDLHSELNLSSLELGDSALYFCASSAAGAGTYNEQFFGPGTRLTVL.

This clonotype was seen only a few times. The chain employs TRBV12-3 or TRBV12-4 and TRBJ1-1, with D possibly TRBD1 on 6 matching bases. Trimming took 4 bases from V and 4 from J, leaving 19 bases between them. CDR3 length: 16 residues. CDR3 in amino acids: CASSSPPGGLGTEAFF. The CDR3 nucleotides read TGTGCCAGCAGTTCCCCACCGGGGGGGCTCGGCACTGAAGCTTTCTTT.

This clonotype came up a few times. The chain combines TRBV4-2 with TRBJ2-7; D ambiguous. CDR1 is LGHNA and CDR2 is YNFKEQ in the germline V gene. Trimming left V 0 bases short and J 0 bases short, with 9 bases between. The CDR3 has 15 residues. CDR3 protein: CASSQDRTVSYEQYF. The DNA for the CDR3 is TGTGCCAGCAGCCAAGATCGGACGGTCTCCTACGAGCAGTACTTC.

The V gene is TRBV9, the J gene TRBJ1-1, with unresolved D. Germline CDR1 reads SGDLS; CDR2 reads YYNGEE. The CDR3 spans 17 residues. V gave up 0 bases and J gave up 0 bases, with 15 bases separating them. The CDR3 DNA reads as TGTGCCAGCAGCGTAGAGGCAGGAATGGTCATGAACACTGAAGCTTTCTTT. Translation gives CASSVEAGMVMNTEAFF.